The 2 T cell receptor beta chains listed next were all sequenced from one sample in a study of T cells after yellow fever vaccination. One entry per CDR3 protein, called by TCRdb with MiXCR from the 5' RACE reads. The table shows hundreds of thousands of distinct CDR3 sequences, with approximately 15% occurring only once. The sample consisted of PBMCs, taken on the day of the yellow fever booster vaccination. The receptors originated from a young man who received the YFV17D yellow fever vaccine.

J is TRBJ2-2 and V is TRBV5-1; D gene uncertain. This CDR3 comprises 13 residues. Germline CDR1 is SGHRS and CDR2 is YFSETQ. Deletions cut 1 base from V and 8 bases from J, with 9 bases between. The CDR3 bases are TGCGCCAGCAGCTTGCAGCGAGATGGGGAGCTGTTTTTT. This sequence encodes CASSLQRDGELFF.

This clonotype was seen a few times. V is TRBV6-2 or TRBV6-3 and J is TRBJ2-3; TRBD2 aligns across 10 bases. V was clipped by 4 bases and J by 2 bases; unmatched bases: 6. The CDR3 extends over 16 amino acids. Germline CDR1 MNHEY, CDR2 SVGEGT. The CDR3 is CASSSRTSGITDTQYF. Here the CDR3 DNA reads TGTGCCAGCAGTTCCAGGACTAGCGGCATCACAGATACGCAGTATTTT.